The next 31 T cell receptor beta chains were all read from a single sample in a study of immune cell composition in non-small cell lung cancer. Repertoires were generated with immunoSEQ multiplex PCR, while TCRdb's copy carries only in-frame clones and drops some. The sample consists of 13,000 to 15,000 clones, roughly 68% of them appearing once. Sequencing used lung tumor tissue. These receptor sequences come from a human donor with non-small cell lung cancer.

The chain couples TRBV4-3 to TRBJ2-1, with D unclear. Germline CDR1 is LGHNA and CDR2 is YSLEER. This CDR3 spans 17 amino acids. Trimming took off 0 bases at V and 3 bases at J, with 15 bases between the two ends. The CDR3 DNA reads as TGCGCCAGCAGCCAAGATCTTGGCGGAAACTTCTACAATGAGCAGTTCTTC. It specifies CASSQDLGGNFYNEQFF.

The V and J genes are TRBV7-9 and TRBJ2-1, with TRBD2 as a possible D gene (5 bases). V was cut by 2 bases and J by 6 bases, with 14 bases left in between. This CDR3 spans 15 amino acids. Per germline, CDR1 SEHNR and CDR2 FQNEAQ (reference sequence). CDR3 sequence (DNA): TGTGCCAGCAGCTTAAATCGAGGGCCCGCCAATGAGCAGTTCTTC. The encoded protein is CASSLNRGPANEQFF.

The rearrangement links TRBV4-1 to TRBJ1-2; possibly TRBD1 for D (5 bases). Germline CDR1 MGHRA, CDR2 YSYEKL. The CDR3 has 13 amino acids. V shed 2 bases and J shed 3 bases, with 7 bases lying between them. Written as DNA, the CDR3 is TGCGCCAGCAGCCAATTAGGGGACTATGGCTACACCTTC. The encoded protein is CASSQLGDYGYTF.

The J gene is TRBJ1-3, the V gene TRBV19, with D perhaps TRBD1 (5 bases). Trimming shortened V by 7 bases and J by 3 bases, and 13 bases separated the two germline ends. Germline CDR1 LNHDA, CDR2 SQIVND (reference sequence). The CDR3 spans 14 residues. Here the CDR3 DNA reads TGTGCCAGTATTGGAGGGGATCTTGGAAACACCATATATTTT. Translated, it gives CASIGGDLGNTIYF.

V gene TRBV19 combines with J gene TRBJ2-7; D might be TRBD1 (7 bases). V lost 5 bases, J lost 5 bases, and 25 bases lay in between. The CDR3 is 17 amino acids. From germline, CDR1 is LNHDA and CDR2 SQIVND (reference sequence). The CDR3 DNA reads TGTGCCAGTAGTCCCCCCTACCGACAGGGAGGCTTCCACGAGCAGTACTTC. Its protein is CASSPPYRQGGFHEQYF.

The chain uses TRBV5-1 and TRBJ2-3, with TRBD2 identical over 11 bases. The CDR3 runs 14 residues. With 1 base clipped from V and 5 bases from J, the junction kept 0 bases outside the gene matches. The germline V gene encodes CDR1 SGHRS and CDR2 YFSETQ. The CDR3 DNA reads as TGCGCCAGCAGCTTGACTAGCGGGAGAGATACGCAGTATTTT. Translating gives CASSLTSGRDTQYF.

The chain recombines TRBV28 with TRBJ1-3, with D possibly TRBD1 on 6 matching bases. The CDR3 contains 15 residues. Germline loops: CDR1 MDHEN, CDR2 SYDVKM. The V and J ends lost 6 bases and 0 bases respectively, with 12 bases between them. The CDR3 reads CASRLDRSSGNTIYF. The CDR3 nucleotides are TGTGCCAGCAGGCTTGACAGGAGCTCTGGAAACACCATATATTTT.

This clone was counted a single time. The genes are TRBV25-1 and TRBJ2-3; D ambiguous. The CDR3 consists of 14 residues. V gave up 1 base and J gave up 2 bases, with 7 bases separating them. Germline V gene data show CDR1 as MGHDK and CDR2 as SYGVNS. DNA for the CDR3: TGTGCCAGCAGTGAATTTTATTCCACAGATACGCAGTATTTT. Residues: CASSEFYSTDTQYF. Full variable domain (missing parts from reference TRBV25-1 and TRBJ2-3): EADIYQTPRYLVIGTGKKITLECSQTMGHDKMYWYQQDPGMELHLIHYSYGVNSTEKGDLSSESTVSRIRTEHFPLTLESARPSHTSQYLCASSEFYSTDTQYFGPGTRLTVL.

The CDR3 here is CSADTNYGYTF. The CDR3 DNA reads TGCAGCGCCGACACGAACTATGGCTACACCTTC. The chain uses TRBV29-1 and TRBJ1-2; D unclear. Germline V CDR1 and CDR2: SQVTM, ANQGSEA. The CDR3 is 11 residues long. The V and J ends lost 7 bases and 2 bases respectively, with 8 bases between them.

A few counts support this clone. The chain recombines TRBV7-2 with TRBJ2-7; 9 bases align to TRBD2. Germline V gives CDR1 SGHTA, CDR2 FQGNSA. The CDR3 has 16 amino acids. The V gene end was trimmed by 4 bases and the J gene end by 2 bases; junction bases not matched to a gene: 9. The CDR3 DNA reads TGTGCCAGCAGCTCCCCTATCGCTAGCGGGACCTACGAGCAGTACTTC. As protein: CASSSPIASGTYEQYF.

This clone has just one count. The chain employs TRBV7-2 and TRBJ2-3; D possibly corresponds to TRBD2 (6 bases). The length of the CDR3 is 16 residues. Deletions cut 1 base from V and 0 bases from J, with 11 bases between. Germline values: CDR1 SGHTA, CDR2 FQGNSA. The CDR3 DNA is TGTGCCAGCAGCTTAGTCGCGGGGATAAGCACAGATACGCAGTATTTT. Residues: CASSLVAGISTDTQYF.

This clone occurred a few times. The chain links TRBV2 to TRBJ1-2; D might be TRBD1 (6 bases). The CDR3 consists of 13 residues. Deletions cut 6 bases from V and 4 bases from J, with 12 bases between. The germline CDR1 and CDR2 sequences are SNHLY and FYNNEI. The chain's CDR3 is CASSILDSYGYTF. The DNA for the CDR3 is TGTGCCAGCAGCATTCTGGACAGCTATGGCTACACCTTC. Variable domain in full (rest from reference TRBV2 and TRBJ1-2): EPEVTQTPSHQVTQMGQEVILRCVPISNHLYFYWYRQILGQKVEFLVSFYNNEISEKSEIFDDQFSVERPDGSNFTLKIRSTKLEDSAMYFCASSILDSYGYTFGSGTRLTVV.

This clone was observed a few times. The chain couples TRBV7-9 to TRBJ2-3, with TRBD1 identical over 7 bases. In germline, CDR1 is SEHNR, CDR2 FQNEAQ (reference sequence). This CDR3 contains 13 residues. V trimming: 5 bases; J trimming: 4 bases; junction bases outside the gene matches: 3. The CDR3 here is CASSRQGADTQYF. CDR3 bases: TGTGCCAGCAGCCGACAGGGAGCAGATACGCAGTATTTT.

The chain links TRBV6-5 to TRBJ1-2; no clear D. Germline V gene data show CDR1 as MNHEY and CDR2 as SVGAGI. The CDR3 loop spans 14 amino acids. V was clipped by 2 bases and J by 4 bases, with 11 bases between them. CDR3 nucleotides: TGTGCCAGCAGTTACACTCAGGCCCGCTATGGCTACACCTTC. Translation: CASSYTQARYGYTF.

This rearrangement joins TRBV18 to TRBJ2-3; 7 nucleotides agree with TRBD2. This CDR3 is 17 amino acids long. With 3 bases clipped from V and 6 bases from J, the junction kept 15 bases outside the gene matches. Germline V gene data show CDR1 as KGHSH and CDR2 as LQKENI. The DNA of the CDR3 is TGTGCCAGCTCACCTAGTTCGGGAGGTTCAAGGACCGATACGCAGTATTTT. This encodes CASSPSSGGSRTDTQYF.

This sequence joins TRBV7-8 and TRBJ2-6; 7 nucleotides agree with TRBD1. Germline trimming cut 5 bases from V and 0 bases from J; bases unmatched to any gene: 7. CDR3 length: 17 amino acids. CDR1 is SGHVS and CDR2 is FQNEAQ in the germline V gene. DNA of the CDR3: TGTGCCAGCAGCCTTGCTCACAGGGGCTCTGGGGCCAACGTCCTGACTTTC. This codes for CASSLAHRGSGANVLTF.

The rearrangement joins TRBV9 to TRBJ2-2; 8 nucleotides line up with TRBD2. Germline V gene data show CDR1 as SGDLS and CDR2 as YYNGEE. This CDR3 has 15 residues. The trim removed 3 bases at V and 6 bases at J, leaving 7 bases unmatched. CDR3 nucleotide sequence: TGTGCCAGCAGCGGAGCGACTAGCGCAGCCGGGGAGCTGTTTTTT. It translates to CASSGATSAAGELFF.

This clone was detected once. The rearrangement uses TRBV2 and TRBJ1-5, with D perhaps TRBD1 (6 bases). CDR1 is SNHLY and CDR2 is FYNNEI in the germline V gene. The CDR3 is 16 amino acids. V shed 1 base and J shed 6 bases, with 16 bases lying between them. CDR3: CASSEGAAGALQPQHF. CDR3 nucleotides: TGTGCCAGCAGTGAAGGAGCGGCAGGGGCTCTTCAGCCCCAGCATTTT.

V is TRBV6-6 and J is TRBJ2-7, with a possible D match to TRBD1 (6 bases). V was clipped by 5 bases and J by 2 bases, with 10 bases between them. From germline, CDR1 is MNHNY and CDR2 SVGAGI (reference sequence). This CDR3 is 13 amino acids long. The CDR3 region is CASSRQVTYEQYF. In DNA form, the CDR3 reads TGTGCCAGCAGTCGACAGGTTACCTACGAGCAGTACTTC.

The chain recombines TRBV2 with TRBJ2-5; no firm D call. The CDR3 length is 14 residues. V shed 7 bases and J shed 1 base, with 13 bases lying between them. The germline V gene has CDR1 SNHLY and CDR2 FYNNEI. DNA for the CDR3: TGTGCCAGCATCCAGTACAGTATCCAAGAGACCCAGTACTTC. Translation: CASIQYSIQETQYF. The whole variable domain, filled in from reference TRBV2 and TRBJ2-5, reads EPEVTQTPSHQVTQMGQEVILRCVPISNHLYFYWYRQILGQKVEFLVSFYNNEISEKSEIFDDQFSVERPDGSNFTLKIRSTKLEDSAMYFCASIQYSIQETQYFGPGTRLLVL.

The chain couples TRBV18 to TRBJ2-3, with TRBD2 identical over 13 bases. There are 17 residues in the CDR3. Unmatched junction bases numbered 1, after V lost 0 bases and J lost 1 base. Germline V gene sequence: CDR1 KGHSH, CDR2 LQKENI. CDR3 amino acids: CASSPPGLAGGTDTQYF. Written as DNA, the CDR3 is TGTGCCAGCTCACCACCCGGACTAGCGGGGGGCACAGATACGCAGTATTTT.

This chain uses TRBV7-6 with TRBJ2-7; no reliable D call. The germline V gene encodes CDR1 SGHVS and CDR2 FNYEAQ. V was shortened by 0 bases and J by 0 bases, with 6 bases between the two germline ends. The CDR3 covers 14 residues. CDR3 bases: TGTGCCAGCAGCTTAGCACGGAGCTCCTACGAGCAGTACTTC. Residues: CASSLARSSYEQYF.

The chain couples TRBV5-4 to TRBJ2-3, with 8 bases aligning to TRBD2. The CDR3 is made up of 16 amino acids. CDR1 and CDR2 (germline): SGHNT, YYREEE (reference sequence). Trimming removed 3 bases from V and 3 bases from J; junction bases left unmatched: 9. CDR3: CASSSAGTRGTDTQYF. The DNA of the CDR3 is TGTGCCAGCAGCTCGGCCGGGACTAGGGGGACAGATACGCAGTATTTT.

This sequence joins TRBV7-6 and TRBJ2-1; 7 bases are a match to TRBD1. The CDR3 loop spans 13 amino acids. From germline, CDR1 is SGHVS and CDR2 FNYEAQ. J was trimmed by 10 bases and V by 5 bases; bases with no gene match: 8. This chain's CDR3 is CASSDNRGDEQFF. The DNA for the CDR3 is TGTGCCAGCAGCGATAACAGGGGCGACGAGCAGTTCTTC.

The chain couples TRBV27 to TRBJ2-4; D gene uncertain. The V gene's germline CDR1 is MNHEY and CDR2 SMNVEV (reference sequence). V shed 1 base and J shed 3 bases, with 10 bases lying between them. This CDR3 spans 15 amino acids. The DNA for the CDR3 is TGTGCCAGCAGTTTATACAGAGTAGACAAAAACATTCAGTACTTC. This codes for CASSLYRVDKNIQYF.

This clone is a singleton in its sample. The chain is built from TRBV11-3 and TRBJ1-1, with D possibly TRBD1 on 5 matching bases. Trimming took off 3 bases at V and 4 bases at J, with 12 bases between the two ends. Per germline, CDR1 SGHNT and CDR2 YENEEA. The CDR3 length is 14 residues. CDR3 in amino acids: CASSLDQGRTEAFF. For the CDR3, the DNA is TGTGCCAGCAGCTTGGACCAGGGTCGCACTGAAGCTTTCTTT.

This rearrangement joins TRBV6-5 to TRBJ1-5, with TRBD1 matching over 8 bases. V shed 8 bases, J shed 4 bases, and the junction held 4 bases outside the gene matches. The germline CDR1 and CDR2 sequences are MNHEY and SVGAGI. CDR3 length equals 13 residues. In DNA form, the CDR3 reads TGTGCCAGCGGGGGACAGGATAATCAGCCCCAGCATTTT. Its translation is CASGGQDNQPQHF.

The chain is built from TRBV20-1 and TRBJ1-2, with a possible D match to TRBD1 (5 bases). Germline V CDR1 and CDR2: DFQATT, SNEGSKA (reference sequence). The CDR3 is 11 residues long. Deletions cut 5 bases from V and 4 bases from J, with 8 bases between. CDR3 DNA: TGCAGTGCTGGGGGGGGCTATGGCTACACCTTC. Translated: CSAGGGYGYTF.

This clone has more than one count but fewer than ten. The V gene is TRBV7-2, the J gene TRBJ2-1, with 9 positions matching TRBD2. V shed 5 bases and J 8 bases; nucleotides not matched to a gene: 10. Germline CDR1 and CDR2: SGHTA and FQGNSA. The CDR3 totals 15 residues. CDR3 in DNA: TGTGCCAGCAGCCCAACCCAGGGCGGGGGGGATGAGCAGTTCTTC. Its protein product is CASSPTQGGGDEQFF.

V and J are TRBV2 and TRBJ2-5, with a tentative D call TRBD2 (6 bases). V was pared by 3 bases and J by 5 bases, with 13 bases between. CDR1 is SNHLY, CDR2 FYNNEI, per germline. There are 14 residues in the CDR3. DNA of the CDR3: TGTGCCAGCAGTGATTTAGGGGCGGGGGAGACCCAGTACTTC. This gives the protein CASSDLGAGETQYF.

The J gene is TRBJ2-1, the V gene TRBV6-5; TRBD2 matches at 9 bases. Trimming removed 2 bases from V and 4 bases from J; junction bases left unmatched: 6. CDR3 length: 16 residues. Germline V gene lookup returns CDR1 MNHEY and CDR2 SVGAGI. In nucleotides, the CDR3 is TGTGCCAGCAGTTACGTCCTAGCGGGGCTATACAATGAGCAGTTCTTC. Residues: CASSYVLAGLYNEQFF.